The entry below describes one T cell receptor (beta chain). Its recognized antigen is unknown. Base qualities are not recorded, but no much larger clone differs from it by a single base. The cohort consisted of 600 or so healthy bone marrow donors. At the time of sampling, all cohort members were nominally healthy, though unrecorded immune exposures were likely present. The donor tested CMV seropositive, placing the donor among the 290 or so seropositive members of the cohort. Each donor provided a peripheral blood sample, and peripheral blood mononuclear cells were used for TCR beta sequencing. The Qiagen DNeasy Blood Extraction Kit was used to extract genomic DNA from the blood cell samples. Receptor libraries were prepared by the immunoSEQ multiplex PCR assay. For the multiplex PCR, a mixture combining 60 forward primers for TCR Vbeta segments and 13 reverse primers for TCR Jbeta segments was used. A multiplex PCR assay on genomic DNA amplified the CDR3 region of rearranged TCR beta genes. Amplified TCR beta libraries were sequenced as 87-base-pair reads on the Illumina HiSeq System. Per the original workflow: A later analysis counted tens of millions of unique TCR beta chains across the 650 to 800 repertoires, and roughly 10 million of these chains were shared by at least two donors. Raw reads were error-corrected and collapsed into unique sequences with a nearest-neighbor algorithm that merged closely related sequences to remove PCR and sequencing errors. CDR3 sequences were aligned to IMGT reference sequences to assign V, D and J gene segments. For a sequence to be retained, at least a six-nucleotide match to both a V gene segment and a J gene segment was required. Rearrangements were classified as productive when the CDR3 lacked stop codons and remained in frame with V and J, and all other rearrangements were classified as non-productive. CDR3 was defined according to IMGT convention as the region running from the second conserved V-encoded cysteine to the conserved J-encoded phenylalanine. The earlier analysis of 500 to 600 of the donors excluded sequences that lacked an unambiguous match to a single V gene segment. In an earlier analysis of approximately 610 of the donors, V segments were called functional above 56.7% productive rearrangements and were called segregating when the between-donor standard deviation exceeded 5%. A statistical classification framework was built to diagnose cytomegalovirus status from the catalog of TCR beta chain sequences. In a later analysis, V and J genes were assigned by comparing TCR nucleotide sequences against IMGT/GENE-DB human TR gene sequences. Using the TCRdist pipeline, a later analysis assigned CDR3 sequences along with most-parsimonious VDJ recombination scenarios. In a later analysis, each TCR beta chain was defined by its CDR3 amino acid sequence together with its V-gene family, and reads without a unique V-gene family were excluded. In a later analysis, a few hundred highly shared, low-generation-probability nucleotide sequences were removed to address suspected cross-contamination and a sequencing artifact. In a later analysis, a clonal expansion index was calculated for each public chain from normalized within-repertoire ranks of inferred template counts. A later analysis computed generation probabilities with a VDJ recombination model fitted to out-of-frame rearrangements, and checked the results against IGoR. In a later analysis, TCR-TCR, TCR-HLA and TCR-CMV co-occurrence was scored with hypergeometric tests, and a repertoire-size bias correction was applied to TCR pairs. False discovery rates were estimated in a later analysis by permuting HLA or CMV assignments 20 times. A later analysis grouped co-occurring TCRs with DBSCAN, adding TCRdist sequence similarity when clustering within HLA-allele-positive subsets. Co-occurrence clustering excluded repertoires with fewer than 30,000 or more than 120,000 public chains, plus five with anomalous nucleotide sharing. The source is immuneACCESS, and TCRdb retained only in-frame sequences with V and J called. Part of the clones is not carried over; for the studies checked, unresolved V genes explain less than half of this, and the remainder is unexplained. The V and J calls and the clone size are those of that table, but D and trimming were determined from the DNA. This sample lists about 130,000 clones; roughly 70% were detected once. 6% to 8% of the sample is taken by the ten largest.

This record belongs to a study of cytomegalovirus exposure and HLA in healthy donors (TCRdb year 2017). Describing the broader study: According to an earlier analysis of a few hundred of the donors, about 180 million T cells yielded some 110 million unique TCR beta sequences and 276 Gb of sequence data. About 280 gigabases of sequencing data and around 85 million unique TCR sequences made up an early release that covered under 750 HLA-typed donors. Among the 398 genotyped donors, approximately 76% belonged to the genetic ancestry cluster associated with self-reported Caucasian donors. The study aimed to test whether cataloging public T cell receptors could reveal signatures of past pathogen exposure. The study profiled the T cell repertoires of hundreds of subjects by immunosequencing and related them to cytomegalovirus serostatus. Along with the 666-subject first cohort, a separate validation cohort of over a hundred different subjects was used. High-throughput TCR immunosequencing, statistical association of individual TCRs with disease status, and machine learning were combined to predict cytomegalovirus infection status. A later analysis re-examined previously published TCR beta repertoires from 610 or so donors and added high-resolution HLA genotyping to investigate patterns of TCR occurrence. The later analysis used no new phenotypic data to find candidate immune exposures, relying instead on TCR beta sequences and their occurrence across donors. An earlier analysis of 587 of the donors used high-throughput TCR beta sequencing to judge whether each TCR beta V gene segment behaved as functional or pseudogenic. Donor age, sex, ethnicity and CMV serostatus were compiled alongside the repertoire data. In a later genetic analysis, genome-wide SNP genotypes for about 65% of the 666 donors were used, and that subset was treated as a discovery cohort. All discovery cohort repertoires had been generated using a single sequencing platform. Both class I and class II loci were covered by HLA typing, at four-digit resolution. Typing coverage differed by locus: A, B, C, DRB1 and DQB1 were typed in roughly 620-630 donors, DQA1 in 522, DPA1 in 600 to 610, and DPB1 in 450 to 480. About five DR-DQ haplotypes were treated as single units for association and clustering because of strong linkage in the cohort. On average, about 240,000 unique TCR beta nucleotide sequences were sequenced per donor among some 420 genotyped donors of the cohort, with around 19% of those sequences being non-productive.

Trimming at the junction amounts to 5 bases on V and 2 bases on J, and the germline ends lie 9 bases apart. CDR1 SNHLY and CDR2 FYNNEI were looked up in the germline V gene. The CDR3 sequence holds 13 residues, the cysteine and phenylalanine included. Only the CDR3 DNA stays, 39 bases, in frame from base 1. General conclusions and limits of the study: In vitro tests confirmed that a few of the cytomegalovirus-associated TCR beta chains recognize cytomegalovirus antigens. In a later genetic analysis, fewer N-insertions in productive TCRs were reported among donors in an Asian-associated ancestry cluster than the roughly 670-donor mean. Strong co-occurrence of HLA alleles, especially DR and DQ, made assigning TCR associations to individual alleles difficult. Some IMGT-functional V segments, including TRBV6-2 and TRBV6-3, could not be distinguished by the 87-base-pair reads and were therefore excluded. In a later genetic analysis, a missense DCLRE1C variant was associated with V-gene and J-gene trimming of TCR beta chains, and the association was replicated in an independent cohort. A later analysis found that TCR association rates varied across HLA loci, with DRB1 alleles showing the most associated TCRs and HLA-C alleles the fewest. In a later analysis, HLA-associated TCR beta chains showed more clonal expansion and lower generation probabilities than non-associated chains that were equally common. Because HLA typing was missing for some donors at each locus, association tests included only the typed subset. The earlier analysis of around 600 of the donors excluded fewer than 20 rarely observed V segments, including chromosome 9 orphons, because counts were too low. In a later analysis, some 18,000 TCR beta sequences were associated with specific HLA alleles at a false discovery rate of 0.05. Linkage disequilibrium might explain the correlated functional status among segregating V segments, but an unknown experimental factor could not be ruled out. While some public TCRs were present in many individuals, most TCR sequences turned up only very rarely across donors. Immune exposure information for the cohort was limited to CMV serostatus. A later analysis reported that several top co-occurrence clusters appeared linked to parvovirus B19, influenza, CMV and Epstein-Barr virus. The cohort was sequenced for TCR beta chains only, and without alpha or paired-chain data the features that could be detected were limited. Broadly in line with IMGT annotations, most TCR beta V segments showed up in productive rearrangements about 87% or about 30% of the time in an earlier analysis of roughly 590 of the donors. Cytomegalovirus status was reported to be diagnosed by the classifier with high specificity and sensitivity in both the original and validation cohorts. A total of 150 or so TCR beta chains were listed by the study as associated with cytomegalovirus. The presence/absence analyses assumed that sequencing depth was roughly uniform across donors, and that assumption may not be true. The authors suggested that the approach could potentially be extended to other disease states and immunological phenotypes. A cluster of highly shared sequence variants was judged likely to be a technical artifact of the sequencing pipeline. Most CMV-associated TCR beta chains appeared to be HLA-restricted in a later analysis, and the HLA associations seemed to be driven largely by CMV exposure. A further reported finding was that TCR beta sequences accurately predicted the HLA-A and HLA-B alleles for most subjects in the first cohort.

The sequence was obtained from a middle-aged man in good health and CMV-seropositive. This chain joins TRBV2 to TRBJ1-1; the D gene cannot be named for sure. The source material was PBMCs. The nucleotide sequence is given as TGTGCCAGCAGTTACAAGCGAAACACTGAAGCTTTCTTT. It translates to CASSYKRNTEAFF.